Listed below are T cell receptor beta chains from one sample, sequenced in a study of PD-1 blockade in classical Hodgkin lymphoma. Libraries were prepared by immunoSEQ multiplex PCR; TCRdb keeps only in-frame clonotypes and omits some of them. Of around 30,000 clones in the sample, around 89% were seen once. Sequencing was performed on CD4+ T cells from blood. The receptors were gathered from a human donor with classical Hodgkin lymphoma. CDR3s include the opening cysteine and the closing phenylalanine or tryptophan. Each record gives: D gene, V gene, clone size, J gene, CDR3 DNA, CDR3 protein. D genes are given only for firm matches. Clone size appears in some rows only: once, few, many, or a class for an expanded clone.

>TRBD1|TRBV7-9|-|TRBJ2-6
TGTGCCAGCAGCTTAGGGACAGGGTCTACTGGGGCCAACGTCCTGACTTTC
CASSLGTGSTGANVLTF
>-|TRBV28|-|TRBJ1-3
TGTGCCAGCAGGCCCCCTGGAAGTGGGAGTACCATATATTTT
CASRPPGSGSTIYF
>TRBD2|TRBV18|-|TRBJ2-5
TGTGCCAGCTCACCCCCAACTAGCGTCCAAGAGACCCAGTACTTC
CASSPPTSVQETQYF
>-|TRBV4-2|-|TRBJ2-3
TGTGCCAGCAGCCAAGGGAGACTCAGCACAGATACGCAGTATTTT
CASSQGRLSTDTQYF
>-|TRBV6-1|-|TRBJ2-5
TGTGCCAGCAGTGAGTGGCGGAACAATCAAGAGACCCAGTACTTC
CASSEWRNNQETQYF
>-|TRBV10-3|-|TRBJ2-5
TGTGCCATCAGTGTTGGGGGGCAGTGGGAGACCCAGTACTTC
CAISVGGQWETQYF
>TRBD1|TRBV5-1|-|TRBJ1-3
TGCGCCAGCAGCTTGACAGGGGGAGAGGGCGGAAACACCATATATTTT
CASSLTGGEGGNTIYF
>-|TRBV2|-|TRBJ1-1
TGTGCCAGCAGCTTTGAAAGGAACACTGAAGCTTTCTTT
CASSFERNTEAFF
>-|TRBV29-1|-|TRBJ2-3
TGCAGCGTTGCTGGCAGGGGAATGGATACGCAGTATTTT
CSVAGRGMDTQYF
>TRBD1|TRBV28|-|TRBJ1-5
TGTGCCAGCAGCCGCAGAGGACAGGGTACTTTTGGCGGCAATCAGCCCCAGCATTTT
CASSRRGQGTFGGNQPQHF
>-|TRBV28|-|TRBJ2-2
TGTGCCAGCAGAGCCGACTTCACCGGGGAGCTGTTTTTT
CASRADFTGELFF
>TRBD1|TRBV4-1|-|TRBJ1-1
TGCGCCAGCAGCCATTCAAACAGGGGGCGTTACCCCGGGGGGTCTGAAGCTTTCTTT
CASSHSNRGRYPGGSEAFF
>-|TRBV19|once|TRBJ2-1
TGTGCCAGTAGTATTGAGGGACGCAAGTACAATGAGCAGTTCTTC
CASSIEGRKYNEQFF
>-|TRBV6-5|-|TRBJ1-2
TGTGCCAGCAGACCATCTATGACCGGCGGCTACACCTTC
CASRPSMTGGYTF
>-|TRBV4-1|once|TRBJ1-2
TGCGCCAGCAGCCAAGACCCATCCTACACCTATGGCTACACCTTC
CASSQDPSYTYGYTF
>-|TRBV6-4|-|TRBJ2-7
TGTGCCAGCAGTGACTCGAAGGGACCCTACGAGCAGTACTTC
CASSDSKGPYEQYF
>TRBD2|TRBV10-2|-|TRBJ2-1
TGCGCCAGCAACCCGACTAGCGGGGAAAACAATGAGCAGTTCTTC
CASNPTSGENNEQFF
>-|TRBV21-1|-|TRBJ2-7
TGTGGCGTCGTGGACAAAGAGGACTACGAGCAGTACTTC
CGVVDKEDYEQYF
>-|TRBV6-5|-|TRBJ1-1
TGTGCCAGCAGTTACTCGTTTTTTGTGAACACTGAAGCTTTCTTT
CASSYSFFVNTEAFF
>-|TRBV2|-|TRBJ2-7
TGTGCCAGTAGGGGGCAGGGGGGCTACGAGCAGTACTTC
CASRGQGGYEQYF
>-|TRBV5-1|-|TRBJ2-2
TGCGCCAGCAGCTTTGTCCAGGGCGGCGGGGAGCTGTTTTTT
CASSFVQGGGELFF
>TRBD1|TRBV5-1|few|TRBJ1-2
TGCGCCAGCAGCAAGAGCCAGGGGGAGGGCGGCTACACCTTC
CASSKSQGEGGYTF
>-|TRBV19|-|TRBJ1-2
TGTGCCAGTAGGGTCGGGGCTTCGTCCATATCTTGGAACTATGGCTACACCTTC
CASRVGASSISWNYGYTF
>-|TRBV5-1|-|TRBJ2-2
TGCGCCAGCAGCTTGTATGGGGGGTCGAACACCGGGGAGCTGTTTTTT
CASSLYGGSNTGELFF
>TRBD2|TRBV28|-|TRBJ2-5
TGTGCCAGTTTTACGGTCTCGGGGGGTGGAGAGACCCAGTACTTC
CASFTVSGGGETQYF
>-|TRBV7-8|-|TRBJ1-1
TGTGCCAGCAGCCTGGGGCTCGACACTGAAGCTTTCTTT
CASSLGLDTEAFF
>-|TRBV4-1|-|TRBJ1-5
TGCGCCAGCAGCCAAAGGATGGGAGGGGCAGGCAATCAGCCCCAGCATTTT
CASSQRMGGAGNQPQHF
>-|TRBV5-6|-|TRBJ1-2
TGTGCCAGCAGCTTGGCGGGGGTCTATGGCTACACCTTC
CASSLAGVYGYTF
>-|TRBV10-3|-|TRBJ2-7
TGTGCCATCAGTAGCAGTACCTACGAGCAGTACTTC
CAISSSTYEQYF
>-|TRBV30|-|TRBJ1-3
TGTGCCTGGAGTGTATGGAGGGTCTCTGGAAACACCATATATTTT
CAWSVWRVSGNTIYF
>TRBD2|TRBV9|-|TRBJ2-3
TGTGCCAGCAGCTTCACTAGCGGGTGGGGGGGCACAGATACGCAGTATTTT
CASSFTSGWGGTDTQYF
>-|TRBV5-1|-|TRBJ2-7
TGCGCCAGCAGCTTGGATGGCAGGCCCGCCTACGAGCAGTACTTC
CASSLDGRPAYEQYF
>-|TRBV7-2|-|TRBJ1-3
TGTGCCAGCAGCCCAGGGGTGCTAAGGTCTGGAAACACCATATATTTT
CASSPGVLRSGNTIYF
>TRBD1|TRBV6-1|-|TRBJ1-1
TGTGCCAGCAGTGTGGGACAGGGGGCGGGCACTGAAGCTTTCTTT
CASSVGQGAGTEAFF
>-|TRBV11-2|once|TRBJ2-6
TGTGCCAGCAGCTTAGGGGGCTCTGGGGCCAACGTCCTGACTTTC
CASSLGGSGANVLTF
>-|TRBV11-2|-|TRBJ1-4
TGTGCCAGCAGCCCACTTGGGGGTGCAACTAATGAAAAACTGTTTTTT
CASSPLGGATNEKLFF
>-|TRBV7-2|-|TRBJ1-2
TGTGCCAGCAGCTCCCCAGCGGGGGGCGTGGGTTATGGCTACACCTTC
CASSSPAGGVGYGYTF
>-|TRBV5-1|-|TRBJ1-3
TGCGCCAGCAGTGAGGGTTCTGGAAACACCATATATTTT
CASSEGSGNTIYF
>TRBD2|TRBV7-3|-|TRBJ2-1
TGTGCCAGCAGCTTGCGGGGGTCCTTAAAGGATGAGCAGTTCTTC
CASSLRGSLKDEQFF
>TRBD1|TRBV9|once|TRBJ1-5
TGTGCCAGCAGCGTAGCGGGACAGTACAATCAGCCCCAGCATTTT
CASSVAGQYNQPQHF
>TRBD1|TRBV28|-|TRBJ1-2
TGTGCCAGCATCTTAAGACAGGGCTACTATGGCTACACCTTC
CASILRQGYYGYTF
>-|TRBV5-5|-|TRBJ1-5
TGTGCCAGCAGCTTGCGGGGGAAGAATCAGCCCCAGCATTTT
CASSLRGKNQPQHF
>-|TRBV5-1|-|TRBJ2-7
TGCGCCAGCAGCCCGACAGCTCCCGGGTCCACTGAGCAGTACTTC
CASSPTAPGSTEQYF
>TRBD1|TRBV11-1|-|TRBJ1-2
TGTGCCAGCAGCGCGGGACAGGGAGACGGCTACACCTTC
CASSAGQGDGYTF
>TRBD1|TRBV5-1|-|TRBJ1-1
TGCGCCAGCAGCTTGGTAGGGACAGGGTCAGTGAACACTGAAGCTTTCTTT
CASSLVGTGSVNTEAFF
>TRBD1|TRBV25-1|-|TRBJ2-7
TGTGCCAGCAGTGATCAGGGGGCGAGCTACGAGCAGTACTTC
CASSDQGASYEQYF
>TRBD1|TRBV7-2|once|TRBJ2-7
TGTGCCAGCAGCTTACAGGGGGCCTACGAGCAGTACTTC
CASSLQGAYEQYF
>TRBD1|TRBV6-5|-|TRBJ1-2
TGTGCCAGCAGGTACCGGACAGGTGAAAACTATGGCTACACCTTC
CASRYRTGENYGYTF
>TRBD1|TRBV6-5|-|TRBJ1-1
TGTGCCAGCAGGGGACAGGGCCGGACTGAAGCTTTCTTT
CASRGQGRTEAFF
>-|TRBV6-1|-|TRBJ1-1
TGTGCCAGCAGCCGACTTGGGGACACTGAAGCTTTCTTT
CASSRLGDTEAFF
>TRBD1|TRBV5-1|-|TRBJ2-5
TGCGCCAGCACCACAGGGGGCCAAGAGACCCAGTACTTC
CASTTGGQETQYF
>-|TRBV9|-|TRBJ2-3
TGTGCCAGCAGCCCTGGCCAGGGTAAAGGTCAAGATACGCAGTATTTT
CASSPGQGKGQDTQYF
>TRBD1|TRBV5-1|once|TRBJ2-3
TGCGCCAGCAGCCCGGGGACAGGGAAGACAGATACGCAGTATTTT
CASSPGTGKTDTQYF
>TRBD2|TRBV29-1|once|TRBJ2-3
TGCAGCGTCGAAGGACTAGCGGAAAGCACAGATACGCAGTATTTT
CSVEGLAESTDTQYF